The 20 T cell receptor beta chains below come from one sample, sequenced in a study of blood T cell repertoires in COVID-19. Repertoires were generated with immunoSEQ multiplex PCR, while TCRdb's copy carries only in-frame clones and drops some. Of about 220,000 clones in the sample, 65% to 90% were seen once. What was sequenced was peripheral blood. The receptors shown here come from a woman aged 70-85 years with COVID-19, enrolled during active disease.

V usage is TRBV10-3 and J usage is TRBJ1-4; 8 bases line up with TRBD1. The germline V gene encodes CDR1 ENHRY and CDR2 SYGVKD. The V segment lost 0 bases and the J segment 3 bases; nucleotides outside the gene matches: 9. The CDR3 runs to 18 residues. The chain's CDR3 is CAISESEAGGVPNEKLFF. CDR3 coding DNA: TGTGCCATCAGTGAGTCGGAGGCAGGGGGCGTTCCTAATGAAAAACTGTTTTTT.

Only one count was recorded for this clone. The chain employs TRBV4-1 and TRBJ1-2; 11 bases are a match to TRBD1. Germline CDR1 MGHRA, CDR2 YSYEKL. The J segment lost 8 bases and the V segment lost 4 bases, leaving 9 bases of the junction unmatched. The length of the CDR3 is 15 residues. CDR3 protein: CASSLGQGATGGYTF. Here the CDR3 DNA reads TGCGCCAGCAGCCTAGGACAGGGGGCTACGGGGGGCTACACCTTC.

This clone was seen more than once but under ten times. The CDR3 sequence: CASSLRQGVTNEKLFF. The CDR3 region has the DNA TGTGCCAGCAGTTTACGACAGGGGGTAACTAATGAAAAACTGTTTTTT. The chain couples TRBV28 to TRBJ1-4; 9 bases align to TRBD1. CDR1 and CDR2 from the germline V gene are MDHEN and SYDVKM. The CDR3 runs to 16 residues. The J segment lost 1 base and the V segment lost 2 bases, leaving 2 bases of the junction unmatched.

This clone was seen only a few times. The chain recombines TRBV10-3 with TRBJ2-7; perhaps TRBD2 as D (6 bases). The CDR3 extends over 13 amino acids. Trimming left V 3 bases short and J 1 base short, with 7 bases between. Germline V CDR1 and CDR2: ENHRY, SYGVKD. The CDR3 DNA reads TGTGCCATCAGTGAAGCGGGTTCCTACGAGCAGTACTTC. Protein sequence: CAISEAGSYEQYF.

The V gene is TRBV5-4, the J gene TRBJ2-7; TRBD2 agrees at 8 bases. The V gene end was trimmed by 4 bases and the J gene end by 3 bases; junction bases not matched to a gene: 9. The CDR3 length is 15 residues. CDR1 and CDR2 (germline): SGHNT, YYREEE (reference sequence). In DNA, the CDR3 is TGTGCCAGCAGCCCGGGGGGGGTACTTGACTACGAGCAGTACTTC. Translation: CASSPGGVLDYEQYF.

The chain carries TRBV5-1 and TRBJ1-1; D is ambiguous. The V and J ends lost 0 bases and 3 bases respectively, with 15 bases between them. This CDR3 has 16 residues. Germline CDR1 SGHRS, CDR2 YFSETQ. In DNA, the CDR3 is TGCGCCAGCAGCTTGGAGACTTACATTACATACACTGAAGCTTTCTTT. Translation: CASSLETYITYTEAFF.

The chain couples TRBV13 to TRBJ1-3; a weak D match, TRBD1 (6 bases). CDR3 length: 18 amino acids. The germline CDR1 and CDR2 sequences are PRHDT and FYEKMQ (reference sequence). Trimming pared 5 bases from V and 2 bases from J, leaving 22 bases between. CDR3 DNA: TGTGCCAGCAGCCTTCAGACAGGAATTTTACTCACTGGAAACACCATATATTTT. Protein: CASSLQTGILLTGNTIYF. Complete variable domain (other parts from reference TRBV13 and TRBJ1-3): AAGVIQSPRHLIKEKRETATLKCYPIPRHDTVYWYQQGPGQDPQFLISFYEKMQSDKGSIPDRFSAQQFSDYHSELNMSSLELGDSALYFCASSLQTGILLTGNTIYFGEGSWLTVV.

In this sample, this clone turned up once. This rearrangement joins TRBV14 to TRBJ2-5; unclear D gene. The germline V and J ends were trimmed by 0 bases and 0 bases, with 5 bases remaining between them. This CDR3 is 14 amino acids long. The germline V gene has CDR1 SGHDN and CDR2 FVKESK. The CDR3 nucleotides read TGTGCCAGCAGCCAAGATCTTGACCAAGAGACCCAGTACTTC. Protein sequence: CASSQDLDQETQYF.

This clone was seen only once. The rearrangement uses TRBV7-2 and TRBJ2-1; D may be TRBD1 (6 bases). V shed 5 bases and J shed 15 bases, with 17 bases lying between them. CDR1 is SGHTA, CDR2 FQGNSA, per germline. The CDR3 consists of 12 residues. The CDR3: CASSLRTGIPFF. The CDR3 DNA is TGTGCCAGCAGCCTCCGTACAGGGATTCCGTTCTTC. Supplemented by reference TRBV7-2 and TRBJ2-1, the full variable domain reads GAGVSQSPSNKVTEKGKDVELRCDPISGHTALYWYRQSLGQGLEFLIYFQGNSAPDKSGLPSDRFSAERTGGSVSTLTIQRTQQEDSAVYLCASSLRTGIPFFGPGTRLTVL.

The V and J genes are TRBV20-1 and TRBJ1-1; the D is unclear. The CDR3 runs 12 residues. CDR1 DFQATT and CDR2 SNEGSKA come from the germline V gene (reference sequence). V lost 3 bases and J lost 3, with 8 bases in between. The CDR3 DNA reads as TGCAGTGCTAGTTCCAGATACACTGAAGCTTTCTTT. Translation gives CSASSRYTEAFF.

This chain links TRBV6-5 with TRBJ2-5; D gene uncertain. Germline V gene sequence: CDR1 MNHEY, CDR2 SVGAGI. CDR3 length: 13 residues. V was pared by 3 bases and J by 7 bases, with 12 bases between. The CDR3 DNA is TGTGCCAGCAGTTATATACGGTCCCGGACCCAGTACTTC. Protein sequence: CASSYIRSRTQYF.

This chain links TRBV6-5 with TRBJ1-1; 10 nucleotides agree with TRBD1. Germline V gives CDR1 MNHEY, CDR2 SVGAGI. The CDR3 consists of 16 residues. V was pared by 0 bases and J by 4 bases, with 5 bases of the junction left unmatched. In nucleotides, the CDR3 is TGTGCCAGCAGTTACTCGAGACAGGGGGCCGTCACTGAAGCTTTCTTT. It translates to CASSYSRQGAVTEAFF.

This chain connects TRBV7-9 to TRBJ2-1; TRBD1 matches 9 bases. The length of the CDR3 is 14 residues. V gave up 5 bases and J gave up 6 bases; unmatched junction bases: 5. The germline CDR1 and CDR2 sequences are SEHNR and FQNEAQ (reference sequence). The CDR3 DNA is TGTGCCAGCAGCCCACAGGGGGCGGTCAATGAGCAGTTCTTC. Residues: CASSPQGAVNEQFF.

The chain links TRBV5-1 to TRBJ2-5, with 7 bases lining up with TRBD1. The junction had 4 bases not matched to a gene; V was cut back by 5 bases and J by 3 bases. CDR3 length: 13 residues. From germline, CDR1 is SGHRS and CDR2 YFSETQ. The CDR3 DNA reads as TGCGCCAGCAGTAAAACAGGGGAAGAGACCCAGTACTTC. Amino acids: CASSKTGEETQYF. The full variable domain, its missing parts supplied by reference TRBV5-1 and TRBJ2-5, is KAGVTQTPRYLIKTRGQQVTLSCSPISGHRSVSWYQQTPGQGLQFLFEYFSETQRNKGNFPGRFSGRQFSNSRSEMNVSTLELGDSALYLCASSKTGEETQYFGPGTRLLVL.

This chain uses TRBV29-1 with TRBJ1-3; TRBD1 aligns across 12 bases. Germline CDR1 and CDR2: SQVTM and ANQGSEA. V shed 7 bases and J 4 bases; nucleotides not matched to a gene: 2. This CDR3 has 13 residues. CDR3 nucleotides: TGCAGCGCGGGACAGGGGGCCGGAAACACCATATATTTT. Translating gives CSAGQGAGNTIYF. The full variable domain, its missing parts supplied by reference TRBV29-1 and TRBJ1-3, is SAVISQKPSRDICQRGTSLTIQCQVDSQVTMMFWYRQQPGQSLTLIATANQGSEATYESGFVIDKFPISRPNLTFSTLTVSNMSPEDSSIYLCSAGQGAGNTIYFGEGSWLTVV.

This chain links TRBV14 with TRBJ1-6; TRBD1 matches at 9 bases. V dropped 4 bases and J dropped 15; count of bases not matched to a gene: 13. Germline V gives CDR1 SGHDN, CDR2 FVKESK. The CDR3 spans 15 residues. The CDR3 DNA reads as TGTGCCAGCAGCCTTCCGGGACAGGGCTTTCGGAACCTCCACTTT. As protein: CASSLPGQGFRNLHF.

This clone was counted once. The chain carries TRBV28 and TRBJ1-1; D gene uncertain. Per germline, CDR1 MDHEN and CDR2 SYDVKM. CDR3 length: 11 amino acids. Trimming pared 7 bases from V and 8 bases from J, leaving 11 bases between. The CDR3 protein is CASKREPEAFF. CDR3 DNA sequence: TGTGCCAGCAAGCGGGAGCCCGAAGCTTTCTTT.

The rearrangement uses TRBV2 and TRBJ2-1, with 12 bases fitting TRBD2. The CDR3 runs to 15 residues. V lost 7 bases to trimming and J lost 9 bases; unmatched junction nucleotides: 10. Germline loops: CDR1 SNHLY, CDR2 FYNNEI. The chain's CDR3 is CASTPGLAGSGEQFF. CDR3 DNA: TGTGCCAGCACCCCGGGACTAGCGGGCTCGGGTGAGCAGTTCTTC.

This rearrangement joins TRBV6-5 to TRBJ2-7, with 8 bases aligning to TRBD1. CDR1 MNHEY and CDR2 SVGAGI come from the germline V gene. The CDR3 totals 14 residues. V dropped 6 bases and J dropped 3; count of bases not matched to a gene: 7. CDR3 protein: CASSRDRGIYEQYF. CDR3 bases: TGTGCCAGCAGCAGAGACAGGGGAATCTACGAGCAGTACTTC.

The CDR3 DNA reads as TGTGCCAGCAGGGGAGAGAACACTGAAGCTTTCTTT. Its protein product is CASRGENTEAFF. V and J are TRBV28 and TRBJ1-1; unclear D gene. The CDR3 is 12 residues long. V dropped 6 bases and J dropped 1 base, with 6 bases sitting between them. The V gene's germline CDR1 is MDHEN and CDR2 SYDVKM. Combining the CDR3 with reference TRBV28 and TRBJ1-1 gives the whole variable domain DVKVTQSSRYLVKRTGEKVFLECVQDMDHENMFWYRQDPGLGLRLIYFSYDVKMKEKGDIPEGYSVSREKKERFSLILESASTNQTSMYLCASRGENTEAFFGQGTRLTVV.